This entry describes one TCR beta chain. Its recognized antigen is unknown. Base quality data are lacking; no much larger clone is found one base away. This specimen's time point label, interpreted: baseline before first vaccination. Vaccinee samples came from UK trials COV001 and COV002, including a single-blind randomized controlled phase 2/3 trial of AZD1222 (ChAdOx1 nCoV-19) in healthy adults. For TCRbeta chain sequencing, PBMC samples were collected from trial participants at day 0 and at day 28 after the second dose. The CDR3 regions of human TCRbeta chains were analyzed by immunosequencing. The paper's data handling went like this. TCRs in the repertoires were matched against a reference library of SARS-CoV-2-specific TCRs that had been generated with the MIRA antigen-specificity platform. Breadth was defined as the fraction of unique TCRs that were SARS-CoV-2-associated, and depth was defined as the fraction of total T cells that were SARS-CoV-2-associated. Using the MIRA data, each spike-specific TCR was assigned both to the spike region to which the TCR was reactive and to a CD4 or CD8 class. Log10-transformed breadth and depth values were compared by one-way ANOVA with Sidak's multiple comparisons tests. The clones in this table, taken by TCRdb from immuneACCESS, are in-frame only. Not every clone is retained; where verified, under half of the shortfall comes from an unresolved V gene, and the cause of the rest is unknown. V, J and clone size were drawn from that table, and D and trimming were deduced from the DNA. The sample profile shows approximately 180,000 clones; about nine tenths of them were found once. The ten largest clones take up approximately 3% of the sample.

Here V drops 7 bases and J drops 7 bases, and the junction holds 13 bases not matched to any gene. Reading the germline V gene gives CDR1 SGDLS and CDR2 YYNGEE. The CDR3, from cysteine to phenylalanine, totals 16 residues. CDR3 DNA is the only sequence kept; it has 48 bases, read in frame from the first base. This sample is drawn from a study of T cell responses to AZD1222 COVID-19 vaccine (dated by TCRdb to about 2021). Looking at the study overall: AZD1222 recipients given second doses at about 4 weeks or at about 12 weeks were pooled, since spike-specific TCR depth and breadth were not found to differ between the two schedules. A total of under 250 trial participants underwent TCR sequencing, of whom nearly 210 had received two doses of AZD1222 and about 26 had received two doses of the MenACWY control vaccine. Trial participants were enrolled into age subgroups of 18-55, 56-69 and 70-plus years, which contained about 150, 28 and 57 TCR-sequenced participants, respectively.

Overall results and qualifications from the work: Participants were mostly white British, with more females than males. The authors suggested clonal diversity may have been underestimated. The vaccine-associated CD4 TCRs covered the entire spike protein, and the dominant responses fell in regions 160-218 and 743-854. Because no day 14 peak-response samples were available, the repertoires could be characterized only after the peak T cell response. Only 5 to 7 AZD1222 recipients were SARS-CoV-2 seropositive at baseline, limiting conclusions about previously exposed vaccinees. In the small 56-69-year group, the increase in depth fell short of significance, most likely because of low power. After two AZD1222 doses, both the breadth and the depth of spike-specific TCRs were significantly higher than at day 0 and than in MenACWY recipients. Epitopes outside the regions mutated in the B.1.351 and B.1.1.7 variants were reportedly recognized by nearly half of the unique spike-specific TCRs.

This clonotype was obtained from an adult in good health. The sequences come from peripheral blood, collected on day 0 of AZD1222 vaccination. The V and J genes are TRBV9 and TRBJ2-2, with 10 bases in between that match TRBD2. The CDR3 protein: CASGPTRTSGLGELFF. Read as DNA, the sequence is TGTGCCAGCGGCCCGACCCGGACTAGCGGTCTCGGGGAGCTGTTTTTT.